This TCR beta chain was identified in a study of cytomegalovirus exposure and HLA in healthy donors. Across the whole study: When 300 to 400 donors were genotyped, roughly 78% of them were found to fall in the Caucasian-associated ancestry cluster.

Researchers ran the PCR with 60 Vbeta and 13 Jbeta primers. Repertoires were generated with immunoSEQ multiplex PCR, while TCRdb's copy carries only in-frame clones and drops some. The repertoire has approximately 73,000 clones, around 60% of them found once; the top ten carry less than 7.5%. The CDR3 contains 17 residues. Germline V gene data show CDR1 as MNHEY and CDR2 as SMNVEV (reference sequence). V lost 0 bases to trimming and J lost 0 bases, with 12 bases between them. Points from the study as a whole: Investigators reported approximately 170 TCR beta chains as tied to cytomegalovirus. Diagnosis of cytomegalovirus status made by the classifier reportedly showed high specificity and sensitivity. For presence/absence analyses, sequencing depth was assumed to be roughly uniform across donors.

Note on this clone: Antigen: not known.

The sequence came from a man aged 30 to 45 in good health and CMV-seropositive. This chain links TRBV27 with TRBJ2-1; D not resolved. Sequenced: PBMCs. The CDR3 DNA reads as TGTGCCAGCAGTTTATCAGCTGCTTCCCCCTCCTACAATGAGCAGTTCTTC. This codes for CASSLSAASPSYNEQFF.